This T cell receptor beta chain was identified in a study of T cells after yellow fever vaccination. This clonotype was counted at least ten times. CDR1 is MGHDK, CDR2 SYGVNS, per germline. The length of the CDR3 is 14 residues. The V gene lost 5 bases and the J gene lost 6 bases, with 17 bases spanning the gap. MiXCR, applied by TCRdb to the 5' RACE reads, yields one record per CDR3 protein. This repertoire shows 140,000 to 150,000 distinct CDR3 sequences, 6.6% found once; its top ten account for more than 0.55%. The TCR originated in a man aged 30 to 39 who received the YFV17D yellow fever vaccine. The rearrangement links TRBV25-1 to TRBJ2-7, with TRBD2 as a possible D gene (7 bases). The sequenced sample was CD4+ T cells sorted from PBMCs, obtained 10 days after the yellow fever booster vaccination. CDR3 in amino acids: CASSHGGHFSEQYF. Here the CDR3 DNA reads TGTGCCAGCAGTCACGGGGGGCACTTTAGCGAGCAGTACTTC.